Each of the 14 T cell receptor beta chains below was sequenced from the same sample in a study of post-analysis software for immune sequencing data. Study-wide points: TRBV5-6, TRBV5-1 and TRBV20-1 were among about 5 TRBV segments more frequent in patients than controls.

TCR beta cDNA libraries had unique molecular identifiers. MiXCR, applied by TCRdb to the PCR reads, yields one record per CDR3 protein. The sample gives a few hundred thousand distinct CDR3 sequences, 36% of which show up once; more than 4% is in the top ten. What these receptors recognize is not known. The sequencing input was blood. The receptors originated from a girl aged 10 to 17 with multiple sclerosis.

This clonotype was found a few times. The rearrangement uses TRBV6-5 and TRBJ2-7; D perhaps matches TRBD2 (6 bases). Looked up from germline, CDR1 is MNHEY and CDR2 is SVGAGI. There are 14 residues in the CDR3. Trimming stripped 6 bases from V and 7 bases from J, with 19 bases between. The CDR3 loop is CASSRDGGYNEQYF. The CDR3, as DNA: TGTGCCAGCAGCCGGGACGGGGGTTACAATGAGCAGTACTTC.

Points on this clonotype: A read error is possible here, since a much larger clone lies one base away. The chain couples TRBV5-8 to TRBJ1-5; 7 bases are shared with TRBD1. CDR1 and CDR2 (germline): SGHTS, YDEGEE. The CDR3 is 15 residues long. CDR3 sequence reads: CTSSFDRAFRQPQHF. CDR3 in DNA: TGTACCAGCAGCTTCGACAGGGCGTTTAGGCAGCCCCAGCATTTT.

This clonotype was recorded at least ten times. The V gene is TRBV20-1, the J gene TRBJ2-7; 15 positions agree with TRBD2. The CDR3 runs to 17 residues. Germline V gene lookup returns CDR1 DFQATT and CDR2 SNEGSKA (reference sequence). The J segment lost 2 bases and the V segment lost 3 bases, leaving 8 bases of the junction unmatched. CDR3 protein: CSARGIGLAGGPYEQYF. CDR3 nucleotides: TGCAGTGCTAGGGGTATAGGACTAGCGGGGGGGCCCTACGAGCAGTACTTC.

The sample holds one count of this clonotype. The rearrangement links TRBV27 to TRBJ1-1; 7 nucleotides line up with TRBD1. V lost 6 bases and J lost 4; bases outside the gene matches: 5. The CDR3 has 13 residues. Germline V gene lookup returns CDR1 MNHEY and CDR2 SMNVEV (reference sequence). CDR3 loop: CASRPQGSTEAFF. The CDR3 nucleotides read TGTGCCAGCAGACCACAGGGGTCCACTGAAGCTTTCTTT.

This clonotype was seen ten or more times. V usage is TRBV6-5 and J usage is TRBJ2-1; D is possibly TRBD2 (6 bases). The CDR3 spans 16 residues. Germline CDR1 is MNHEY and CDR2 is SVGAGI. Between the trimmed V and J ends, which lost 7 bases and 6 bases, there was a span of 22 bases. Here the CDR3 reads CASKLEGAYRGNEQFF. The CDR3, as DNA: TGTGCCAGCAAACTGGAGGGCGCCTATCGAGGCAATGAGCAGTTCTTC.

V usage is TRBV28 and J usage is TRBJ2-1, with D possibly matching TRBD2 (5 bases). Trimming shortened V by 4 bases and J by 10 bases, and 11 bases separated the two germline ends. The CDR3 extends over 12 amino acids. Germline V gene data show CDR1 as MDHEN and CDR2 as SYDVKM. This chain's CDR3 is CASSSKTREQFF. The CDR3 bases are TGTGCCAGCAGTTCTAAAACTAGAGAGCAGTTCTTC.

This clonotype was seen ten or more times. The chain has TRBV5-1 and TRBJ2-3; 7 nucleotides align to TRBD1. The CDR3 is 16 amino acids. CDR1 SGHRS and CDR2 YFSETQ come from the germline V gene. J lost 0 bases, V lost 3 bases, and 7 bases had no gene match. This chain's CDR3 is CASSSGQLTSTDTQYF. The CDR3 region has the DNA TGCGCCAGCAGCTCGGGACAGCTTACTAGCACAGATACGCAGTATTTT.

As for this clonotype: This may be a read error, as it is one base from a much larger clone. J is TRBJ2-1 and V is TRBV28, with 8 bases that match TRBD1. TRBJ2-7 matches the DNA end more closely, so the J call is doubtful. CDR1 is MDHEN, CDR2 SYDVKM, per germline. CDR3 length: 15 residues. In DNA, the CDR3 is TGTGCCAGCAGTACGACAGGGGCATCCCACAATGAGCAGTACTTC. Protein: CASSTTGASHNEQYF.

This clonotype appeared a few times. Sequence at one end of the junction differs from germline and may be a read error. The chain links TRBV7-2 to TRBJ2-7, with D possibly TRBD1 on 6 matching bases. In germline, CDR1 is SGHTA, CDR2 FQGNSA. This CDR3 region has 14 residues. The chain's CDR3 is CACSPRGKDYEQYF. DNA for the CDR3: TGTGCCTGCAGCCCGAGGGGGAAGGACTACGAGCAGTACTTC.

This clonotype was seen repeatedly, ten times or more. The V gene is TRBV29-1, the J gene TRBJ1-2, with 8 bases aligning to TRBD1. CDR3 size: 13 residues. The germline V gene has CDR1 SQVTM and CDR2 ANQGSEA. Unmatched junction bases numbered 16, after V lost 6 bases and J lost 13 bases. CDR3 loop: CSVLSGGQGPGTF. The CDR3 DNA reads TGCAGCGTCCTCTCGGGCGGACAGGGACCGGGCACCTTC.

A few counts support this clonotype. The chain joins TRBV25-1 to TRBJ2-1, with 7 bases that match TRBD1. With 3 bases clipped from V and 0 bases from J, the junction kept 2 bases outside the gene matches. CDR1 MGHDK and CDR2 SYGVNS come from the germline V gene. The CDR3 spans 15 residues. In DNA form, the CDR3 reads TGTGCCAGCAGTGAGCCAGGGGGCTCCTACAATGAGCAGTTCTTC. This translates into CASSEPGGSYNEQFF.

As regards this clonotype: This may be a read error, as it is one base from a much larger clone. This chain connects TRBV28 to TRBJ1-2, with unresolved D. Per germline, CDR1 MDHEN and CDR2 SYDVKM. This CDR3 is built from 13 residues. The CDR3: CTSSREPTYGYTF. The CDR3, as DNA: TGTACCAGCAGTAGGGAGCCCACCTATGGCTACACCTTC.

The sample holds a few counts of this clonotype. The chain joins TRBV7-9 to TRBJ1-6; D remains unclear. CDR1 and CDR2 (germline): SEHNR, FQNEAQ (reference sequence). This CDR3 is 12 amino acids long. V was cut by 1 base and J by 9 bases, with 4 bases left in between. The CDR3 sequence: CASSLETSPLHF. CDR3 nucleotide sequence: TGTGCCAGCAGCTTAGAGACTTCACCCCTCCACTTT. Full variable domain (rest looked up from reference TRBV7-9 and TRBJ1-6): DTGVSQNPRHKITKRGQNVTFRCDPISEHNRLYWYRQTLGQGPEFLTYFQNEAQLEKSRLLSDRFSAERPKGSFSTLEIQRTEQGDSAMYLCASSLETSPLHFGNGTRLTVT.

About this clonotype: A much larger clone lies a single base off, so this may be a read error. It is unclear where the CDR3 begins or ends on the DNA, so no DNA is shown, and the CDR3 is as TCRdb lists it. The CDR3 region is CASSVVGTGNYNEQVF. This chain links TRBV5-4 with TRBJ2-1; TRBD1, the D gene given by the table, was not confirmed from the DNA. The CDR3 spans 16 residues, counting both ends. Germline V gene lookup returns CDR1 SGHNT and CDR2 YYREEE (reference sequence).